This passage covers 8 T cell receptor beta chains from one sample sequenced in a study of cytomegalovirus exposure and HLA in healthy donors. Repertoires were generated with immunoSEQ multiplex PCR, while TCRdb's copy carries only in-frame clones and drops some. This table holds under 400,000 clones, 75% to 90% found once. The sample consisted of PBMCs. These receptors all stem from a woman under 30 in good health and CMV-seronegative.

The chain links TRBV6-1 to TRBJ2-7; TRBD2 aligns across 7 bases. V was pared by 6 bases and J by 4 bases, with 9 bases of the junction left unmatched. Germline lookup yields CDR1 MNHNS and CDR2 SASEGT. The CDR3 covers 14 residues. In nucleotides, the CDR3 is TGTGCCAGCAGGGGAGGGTCGGGAGGTTACGAGCAGTACTTC. This encodes CASRGGSGGYEQYF.

Here the CDR3 reads CASSLGQGASEQYF. As DNA, the CDR3 is TGTGCCAGCAGCTTGGGACAGGGGGCAAGCGAGCAGTACTTC. V gene TRBV5-6 combines with J gene TRBJ2-7, with 10 bases aligning to TRBD1. V dropped 0 bases and J dropped 6; count of bases not matched to a gene: 3. Germline CDR1 reads SGHDT; CDR2 reads YYEEEE. This CDR3 spans 14 amino acids.

V is TRBV10-2 and J is TRBJ2-2; 9 bases line up with TRBD1. Germline V CDR1 and CDR2: WSHSY, SAAADI. The V segment lost 11 bases and the J segment 1 base; nucleotides outside the gene matches: 5. The CDR3 has 14 amino acids. CDR3 DNA: TGCGCCGGGGGACAGGGCAGGAACACCGGGGAGCTGTTTTTT. Translation: CAGGQGRNTGELFF.

The chain employs TRBV15 and TRBJ1-5; D uncertain. With 9 bases removed from V and 0 bases from J, the gap between germline ends came to 6 bases. Germline CDR1 reads LNHNV; CDR2 reads YYDKDF (reference sequence). The CDR3 has 12 amino acids. CDR3 sequence: CATRDSNQPQHF. CDR3 nucleotides: TGTGCCACACGGGATAGCAATCAGCCCCAGCATTTT.

V and J are TRBV18 and TRBJ2-3, with D maybe TRBD1 (5 bases). CDR3 length: 16 residues. Germline assignment: CDR1 KGHSH and CDR2 LQKENI. Between the trimmed V and J ends, which lost 6 bases and 0 bases, there was a span of 16 bases. The CDR3 spells CASSPYQPGSTDTQYF. The CDR3 DNA reads as TGTGCCAGCTCTCCCTACCAACCAGGGAGCACAGATACGCAGTATTTT.

V and J are TRBV6-1 and TRBJ1-6, with no clear D. CDR1 and CDR2 from the germline V gene are MNHNS and SASEGT. The CDR3 is 13 residues long. V lost 1 base and J 10 bases, leaving 8 bases between the germline ends. The CDR3 protein is CASSEDRRSPLHF. In nucleotides, the CDR3 is TGTGCCAGCAGTGAAGACCGGAGGTCACCCCTCCACTTT.

The V call is TRBV6-1, the J call TRBJ1-5; weak D call: TRBD1 (5 bases). The ends were cut back, 4 bases at V and 10 bases at J, with 14 bases in the middle. This CDR3 comprises 13 residues. Germline assignment: CDR1 MNHNS and CDR2 SASEGT. CDR3 protein: CASSGGRAVPQHF. The CDR3 DNA follows: TGTGCCAGCAGTGGGGGCCGAGCTGTACCCCAGCATTTT.

A single count supports this clone. This chain connects TRBV11-1 to TRBJ2-7; D remains ambiguous. V was clipped by 1 base and J by 5 bases, with 6 bases between them. The CDR3 is 12 amino acids. Germline loops: CDR1 SGHAT, CDR2 FQDESV (reference sequence). The CDR3 protein is CASSLDEDEQYF. CDR3 in DNA: TGTGCCAGCAGCTTAGACGAGGACGAGCAGTACTTC.